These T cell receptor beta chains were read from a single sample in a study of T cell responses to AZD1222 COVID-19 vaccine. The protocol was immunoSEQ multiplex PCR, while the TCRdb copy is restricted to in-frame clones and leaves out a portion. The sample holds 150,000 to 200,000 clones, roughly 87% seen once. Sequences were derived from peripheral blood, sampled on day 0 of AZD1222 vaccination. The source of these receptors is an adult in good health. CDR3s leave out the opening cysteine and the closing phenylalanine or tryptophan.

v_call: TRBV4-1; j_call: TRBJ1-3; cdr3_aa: ASSQEWRQAGSSGNTIY
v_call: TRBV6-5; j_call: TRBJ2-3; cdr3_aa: ASSLEYTDTQY
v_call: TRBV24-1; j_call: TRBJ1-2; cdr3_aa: ATSDFRGTGPFGYT
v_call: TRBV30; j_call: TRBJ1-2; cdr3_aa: AWSQEDRGPTNYGYT
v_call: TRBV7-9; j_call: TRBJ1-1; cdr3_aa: ASSLEGTGRGTEAF
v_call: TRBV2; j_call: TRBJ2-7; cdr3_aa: ASTKGKGGYEQY
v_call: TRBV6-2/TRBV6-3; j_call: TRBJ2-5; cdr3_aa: ASSLPTIETQY
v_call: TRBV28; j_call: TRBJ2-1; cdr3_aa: ASRAGNREQF
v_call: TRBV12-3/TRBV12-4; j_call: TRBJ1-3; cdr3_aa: ASSFATGNTIY
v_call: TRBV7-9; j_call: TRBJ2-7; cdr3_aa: ASSRGLAGGSSEQY
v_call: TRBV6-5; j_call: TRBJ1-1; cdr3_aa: ASRDSMNTEAF
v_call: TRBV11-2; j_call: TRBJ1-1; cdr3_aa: ASSPSQGTEAF
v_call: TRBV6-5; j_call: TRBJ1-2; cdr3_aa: ASSYSQGGNYGYT
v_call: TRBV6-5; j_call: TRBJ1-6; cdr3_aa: ASGKPDSPLH
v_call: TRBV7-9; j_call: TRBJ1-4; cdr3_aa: ASSSVRAANEKLF
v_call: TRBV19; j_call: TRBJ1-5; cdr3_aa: ASSIDTGPRQPQH
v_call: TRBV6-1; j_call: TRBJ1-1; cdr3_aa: ASSEQGIGEAF
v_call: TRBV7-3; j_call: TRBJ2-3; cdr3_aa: ASSLSPHTDTQY
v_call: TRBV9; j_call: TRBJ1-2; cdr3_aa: ASSVVAGGEANYGYT
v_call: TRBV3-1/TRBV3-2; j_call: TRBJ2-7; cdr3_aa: ASSLSYEQY
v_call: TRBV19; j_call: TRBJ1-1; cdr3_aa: ASRPQGSTEAF
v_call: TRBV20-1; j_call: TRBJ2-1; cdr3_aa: SAAQGSEQF
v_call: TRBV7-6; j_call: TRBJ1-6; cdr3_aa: ASSPRTGYNSPLH
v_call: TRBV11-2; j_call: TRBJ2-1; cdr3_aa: ASSFLREGGEQF
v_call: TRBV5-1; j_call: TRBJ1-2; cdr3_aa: ASSLLGYGYT
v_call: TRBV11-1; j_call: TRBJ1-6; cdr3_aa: ASSSQTGRILH
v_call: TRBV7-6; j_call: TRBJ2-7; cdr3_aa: ASSFDLLAGGPTYEQY
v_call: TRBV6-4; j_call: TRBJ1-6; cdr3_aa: ASSDGTSNSPLH
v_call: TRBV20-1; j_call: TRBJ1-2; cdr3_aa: SASSGGGRGYT
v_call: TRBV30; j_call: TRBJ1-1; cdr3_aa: AWTTYVGGNTEAF
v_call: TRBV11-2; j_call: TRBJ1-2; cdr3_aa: ASSLDHRSGYT
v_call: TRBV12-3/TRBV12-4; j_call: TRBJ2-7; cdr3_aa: ASSPSGYEQY
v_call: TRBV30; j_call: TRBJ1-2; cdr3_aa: AWSFGTWGYT
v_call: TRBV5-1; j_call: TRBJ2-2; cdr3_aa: ASSLTSGSGTGELF
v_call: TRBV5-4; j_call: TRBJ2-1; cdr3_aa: ASSLVASYNEQF
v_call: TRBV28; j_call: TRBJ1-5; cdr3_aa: ASRHSGGSNQPQH
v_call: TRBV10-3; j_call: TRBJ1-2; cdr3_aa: AISESGRNYGYT
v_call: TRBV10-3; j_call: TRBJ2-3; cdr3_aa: AISESGGGRTDTQY
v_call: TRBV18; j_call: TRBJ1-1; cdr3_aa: ASSPPEGRMNTEAF
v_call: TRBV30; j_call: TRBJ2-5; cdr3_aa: AWSPLGNQETQY
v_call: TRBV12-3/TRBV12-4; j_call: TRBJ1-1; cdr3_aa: STTPNTEAF
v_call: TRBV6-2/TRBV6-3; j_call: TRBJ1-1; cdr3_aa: ASSYSGVMNTEAF
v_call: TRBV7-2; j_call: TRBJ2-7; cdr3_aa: ASSFSYEQY